This section outlines one T cell receptor beta chain sequence together with its context. Its antigen remains unidentified. Since all of the isolated RNA was reverse transcribed, expressed TCRB transcripts were what got sequenced. Assay: immunoSEQ multiplex PCR; the TCRdb copy retains only in-frame clones and omits some. Of about 230,000 clones detected, 7.5% to 10% appear once; the ten largest clones hold approximately 0.03%. Germline CDR1 and CDR2: DFQATT and SNEGSKA (reference sequence). The CDR3 is 11 residues long. This sample was included in a study of beta chain features in type 1 diabetes. On the study more broadly: No patient-donor differences in age, gender, total cells or subset yield.

Study-wide results and caveats: cDNA-based reads could over-represent cells with high TCR expression.

The V and J genes are TRBV20-1 and TRBJ2-1; 10 bases match TRBD2. Material for sequencing was naive CD4+ T cells from blood. The clonotype originates from a woman under 30 in good health. The CDR3 coding sequence is TGCAGCGCGTGGAGCGGGGGGGGAAAGTTCTTC. This codes for CSAWSGGGKFF.